This T cell receptor beta chain was sequenced in a study of T cell repertoires in cytomegalovirus infection. MiXCR, run by TCRdb on the reads, gives a single entry per CDR3 protein. This sample has approximately 770,000 distinct CDR3 sequences, with 29% found just once. V shed 8 bases and J 4 bases; nucleotides not matched to a gene: 8. The CDR3 covers 15 residues. Germline V lookup: CDR1 SGHVS, CDR2 FNYEAQ. This clonotype turned up a few times. The antigen is unknown. The chain carries TRBV7-6 and TRBJ1-1; 12 nucleotides line up with TRBD1. The sequence came from a human donor in good health (CMV status not recorded). Some clones in this sample may be carry-over from other donors' samples. The source material was cultured CD8+ T cells from PBMCs, sampled from culture after CMV antigen stimulation. The CDR3 protein is CASLGGQGAFTEAFF. In DNA, the CDR3 is TGTGCCAGCCTAGGGGGACAGGGGGCCTTCACTGAAGCTTTCTTT.